The source of this T cell receptor beta chain is a study of cytomegalovirus exposure and HLA in healthy donors. PCR amplification relied on 60 Vbeta primers (plus 13 Jbeta primers). Profiled with immunoSEQ multiplex PCR; TCRdb holds only in-frame clones, not every one. The sample has 100,000 to 150,000 clones, around 80% seen once; the top ten hold more than 7.5%. This clonotype was sampled from a woman between 50 and 59 years old in good health and CMV-seropositive. Sequenced material: PBMCs.

CDR3 protein: CASSVEAGGQTEAFF. CDR3 in DNA: TGTGCCAGCAGCGTAGAGGCAGGGGGTCAAACTGAAGCTTTCTTT. The V gene is TRBV9, the J gene TRBJ1-1; 7 bases are a match to TRBD1. Germline trimming cut 0 bases from V and 5 bases from J; bases unmatched to any gene: 7. CDR3 length: 15 residues. Germline V lookup: CDR1 SGDLS, CDR2 YYNGEE.